Described below is a single TCR beta chain sequence and its context. The antigen is undetermined. The CDR3 has 16 residues. Germline lookup yields CDR1 SNHLY and CDR2 FYNNEI. V lost 1 base and J lost 7, with 14 bases in between. The data were obtained in a study of blood T cells in healthy people across ages. Study conclusions and caveats: Calculation of diversity from one million T cells yielded estimates considered to be underestimates.

The second PCR ran about 6 to 11 cycles with a sample-barcoded 5' primer and J-beta primers. TCRdb reprocessed the 5' RACE reads with MiXCR, giving one entry per CDR3 protein. The data contain roughly 1,300,000 distinct CDR3 sequences, 59% of them singletons. V usage is TRBV2 and J usage is TRBJ1-6; D may be TRBD1 (5 bases). Sequences were obtained from blood. This clonotype was sampled from a man younger than 35 in good health. The CDR3 loop reads CASSEEGARVNSPLHF. CDR3 sequence (DNA): TGTGCCAGCAGTGAAGAAGGTGCCAGGGTGAATTCACCCCTCCACTTT.